This T cell receptor (beta chain) was obtained from a study of shared clonotypes between healthy human individuals (dated by TCRdb to about 2020). For the study in its entirety: Three men and two women, aged 18 to 49 years, made up the cohort. For each donor, three plates each were used for CD4 naive and CD4 memory, two plates were used for CD8 naive, and one plate was used for CD8 memory. Blood TCR repertoires of a handful of healthy adults were deeply sequenced to estimate repertoire size and the extent of clonotype sharing between individuals. To increase sequencing depth and limit assay-specific biases, TCR repertoire library preparation and sequencing were carried out by different laboratories using diverse techniques. Per donor, leukapheresis produced somewhere between about 0.8 and 9 billion PBMCs.

Using the deep immunoSEQ assay, TCR CDR3 regions were amplified from genomic DNA by multiplex PCR. For each cell subset, the extracted genomic DNA was distributed evenly across all wells of several immunoSEQ 96-well plates, and each plate served as one replicate. For sorted subsets, each replicate PCR was loaded with 200 ng genomic DNA, equivalent to roughly 30,000 T cell genomes. The purified libraries were quantified using a Qubit 3.0 fluorometer, sized with a Bioanalyzer 2100, and then quantified again using the KAPA Library Quantification kit. Every immunoSEQ 96-well plate was sequenced on a dedicated single-read 150-cycle Illumina NextSeq 550 flow cell. The published analysis was carried out like this. Because the immunoSEQ output held only junctional sequences and lacked quality scores, the filtering could not match the filtering applied to full-length reads. Sequences were annotated with PyIR, a Python wrapper for IgBLAST v1.9, and V/J genes and CDR3 were assigned using IMGT germline references. Reads with weak V/J assignments (E-value above 1e-6), missing CDR3, stop codons, out-of-frame junctions, or ambiguous translated residues were removed. V3J clonotypes were defined as sequences sharing an identical inferred V gene, J gene, and CDR3 amino acid sequence. Percentage overlap between repertoires was computed as shared unique clonotypes divided by the size of the smaller repertoire. Repertoire richness was assessed with RTK rarefaction, the Chao1 estimator, and Recon v2.1 estimates of unobserved clonotypes. For all TCRbeta clonotypes obtained by the gDNA method from several donors, generation probabilities were computed with OLGA. TCRdb obtained this table from immuneACCESS and retained in-frame rearrangements with V and J assigned. These tables miss some clones; where compared with another copy, unresolved V genes account for less than half of the shortfall, and the remainder is unexplained. The V and J calls and clone size come from that table; D and trimming were worked out from the DNA. Recorded for this sample are approximately 2.4 million clones; more than 90% of them occurred a single time. More than 0.1% of the sample rests with the top ten.

Donors were healthy HIV-negative adults with no recently reported acute infections or vaccinations. Every donor was a Caucasian adult living in Nashville, Tennessee, USA. CD4+ T cells were enriched by magnetic negative selection, after which naive cells were positively selected on CD45RA and the negative fraction was taken as the memory subset. Blood was collected by leukapheresis, and PBMCs were isolated by Ficoll-Histopaque density gradient centrifugation and then cryopreserved in liquid nitrogen vapor phase. Analytical flow cytometry was used to check the purity and quantity of every magnetically sorted T cell population. Genomic DNA was isolated from each sorted fraction and quantified by UV absorbance on a Nanodrop 2000c. Points the paper makes about the study in general: Because the study included a small number of donors, the genetic and exposure-history diversity represented was limited. Sampling was restricted to blood, and TCR repertoires in tissues likely differ from the TCR repertoires found in blood. Naive subsets generally had larger estimated clonotype richness than memory subsets did. Incomplete sequencing was indicated by rarefaction of sorted-subset datasets, despite the large sequencing depth. Clonotypes shared by all four sorted-subset donors showed higher generation probabilities than non-shared clonotypes. When several donors were compared, the shared fraction of clonotypes was roughly 5% for naive CD4, around 3.6% for naive CD8, 2.3% for memory CD4, and approximately 0.4% for memory CD8. Based on pairwise subsampling, the degree of clonotype sharing among donors was expected to be affected by sequencing depth.

Based on the germline V gene, the CDR1 and CDR2 sequences are MNHEY and SVGAGI. Compared with germline, V lacks 7 bases and J lacks 9 bases; bases without a gene match: 9. The CDR3 measures 14 amino acids from cysteine to phenylalanine. CDR3 DNA only is kept here, 42 bases in frame from base 1. In regard to this clone: Its antigen is still unknown. Base-call qualities are not available, and no considerably larger clone is one nucleotide away.

Source material: naive CD4+ T cells sorted from blood. Sample cell subset or site, as interpreted from the label and publication: CD45RA+ positively selected. This receptor was identified in a man between 18 and 29 years old in good health. The chain employs TRBV6-5 and TRBJ1-6; 7 of the junction bases match TRBD1. CDR3 reads: CASTAGGNSSPLHF. The DNA sequence is given as TGTGCCAGCACCGCAGGGGGAAACAGTTCACCCCTCCACTTT.